This TCR beta chain was retrieved from a study of molecular identifiers for immune sequencing clone quantification. Study results and limitations: Investigators reportedly could detect spiked Jurkat TCR RNA from one cell among approximately 930,000 naive cells.

Previously described methods with listed TCR primers produced the bulk TCR libraries. TCRdb re-called the PCR reads through MiXCR, storing one row per CDR3 protein. The repertoire includes some 650,000 distinct CDR3 sequences, about 20% of them detected once, and around 0.86% sits in the top ten. In this sample, this clonotype turned up many times. Its target is unknown. Naive CD8 T cells were picked out by sorting for CD8+CD4-CCR7+CD45RA+. Sample: naive CD8+ T cells from blood, with Jurkat cell RNA spiked in. Stated subset: FACS-sorted CD8+CD4-CCR7+CD45RA+ naive T cells. The clonotype comes from a human donor in good health. Some libraries in this study had Jurkat cell RNA spiked in.

This CDR3 is CASSIGRLSNYGYTF. CDR3 bases: TGTGCCAGTAGTATCGGACGCCTTTCTAACTATGGCTACACCTTC. V is TRBV19 and J is TRBJ1-2; D gene unclear. This CDR3 comprises 15 residues. Germline CDR1 LNHDA, CDR2 SQIVND (reference sequence). V lost 3 bases to trimming and J lost 0 bases, with 11 bases between them.